This T cell receptor (beta chain) derives from a study of blood T cell repertoires in COVID-19. At the level of the study: The samples span acute and convalescent COVID-19 from the United States, Italy and Spain. PBMCs, B-cell-depleted T cells, or T cells provided the cDNA or gDNA that made up the material.

Germline CDR1 SGDLS, CDR2 YYNGEE. The germline V and J ends were trimmed by 0 bases and 9 bases, with 19 bases remaining between them. This CDR3 is built from 15 residues. Per the original data handling: The authors estimated nucleated cell counts from reference gene primer amplification. Using immunoSEQ multiplex PCR, the repertoire was profiled, and TCRdb retains in-frame clones only, with some absent. V and J calls and clone size are given by that table; D and trimming were obtained from the DNA. The profile covers about 130,000 clones, with 90% appearing a single time and about 3.5% taken by the ten largest. This clone was seen only once.

The source is a man in his forties or fifties with active COVID-19. Sequencing input: peripheral blood. The V and J genes are TRBV9 and TRBJ2-7; D is perhaps TRBD2 (5 bases). The CDR3 loop is CASSVDITTNEGQYF. The CDR3 DNA reads as TGTGCCAGCAGCGTAGATATCACTACCAATGAGGGGCAGTACTTC.